One and the same sample provided the 28 T cell receptor beta chains below, sequenced in a study of cytomegalovirus exposure and HLA in healthy donors. Primers: 60 Vbeta forward and 13 Jbeta reverse. TCRdb keeps only in-frame clones here, not all; method: immunoSEQ multiplex PCR. The table lists over 100,000 clones, roughly 78% of them singletons. Sample: PBMCs. Source of these receptors: a woman in her thirties or forties in good health and CMV-seronegative.

The chain uses TRBV27 and TRBJ1-1; D gene ambiguous. CDR3 length equals 15 residues. CDR1 MNHEY and CDR2 SMNVEV come from the germline V gene (reference sequence). V was shortened by 5 bases and J by 1 base, with 14 bases between the two germline ends. For the CDR3, the DNA is TGTGCCAGCAGTCCCTTCGGGGTTGGGAACACTGAAGCTTTCTTT. It encodes CASSPFGVGNTEAFF.

This sequence joins TRBV5-4 and TRBJ1-2, with 7 bases lining up with TRBD1. V lost 4 bases and J lost 4; bases outside the gene matches: 4. This CDR3 has 13 residues. Germline-derived CDR1 and CDR2 are SGHNT and YYREEE (reference sequence). The CDR3 DNA reads TGTGCCAGCAGCGGGGGACAGACCTATGGCTACACCTTC. The encoded protein is CASSGGQTYGYTF.

The rearrangement links TRBV11-2 to TRBJ1-5; no clear D gene. Germline assignment: CDR1 SGHAT and CDR2 FQNNGV. Trimming pared 1 base from V and 2 bases from J, leaving 9 bases between. CDR3 length: 15 residues. CDR3 sequence reads: CASSLGGGGNQPQHF. In nucleotides, the CDR3 is TGTGCCAGCAGCTTAGGTGGCGGGGGCAATCAGCCCCAGCATTTT.

Written as DNA, the CDR3 is TGCGCCAGCAGCTTGGCAACCAGAGAGACCCAGTACTTC. Residues: CASSLATRETQYF. The gene calls are TRBV5-1 and TRBJ2-5; D is unclear. The V gene lost 0 bases and the J gene lost 4 bases, with 7 bases spanning the gap. The CDR3 totals 13 residues. Per the germline V gene, CDR1 is SGHRS and CDR2 is YFSETQ.

The rearrangement links TRBV27 to TRBJ1-5; D possibly corresponds to TRBD1 (5 bases). V was shortened by 1 base and J by 11 bases, with 27 bases between the two germline ends. This CDR3 has 18 amino acids. From germline, CDR1 is MNHEY and CDR2 SMNVEV (reference sequence). In nucleotides, the CDR3 is TGTGCCAGCAGTTTATTCCCCGTCAGCCCCAGGGCCCTCGCTGCCCAGCATTTT. Protein product: CASSLFPVSPRALAAQHF.

The chain carries TRBV11-2 and TRBJ1-6; D is uncertain. Germline CDR1 and CDR2: SGHAT and FQNNGV. V lost 0 bases to trimming and J lost 8 bases, with 11 bases between them. The CDR3 totals 15 residues. The DNA for the CDR3 is TGTGCCAGCAGCTTAGAAAGGAGTCCGGATTCACCCCTCCACTTT. Its protein product is CASSLERSPDSPLHF.

This clone is a singleton in its sample. V and J are TRBV6-1 and TRBJ1-2; the D gene is possibly TRBD1 (5 bases). This CDR3 spans 13 amino acids. The germline CDR1 and CDR2 sequences are MNHNS and SASEGT. With 3 bases removed from V and 9 bases from J, the gap between germline ends came to 14 bases. The CDR3 loop is CASSDLVGPSYTF. The DNA for the CDR3 is TGTGCCAGCAGTGACCTAGTGGGGCCGAGCTACACCTTC.

The J gene is TRBJ1-1, the V gene TRBV5-5, with D possibly being TRBD1 (5 bases). Germline lookup yields CDR1 SGHKS and CDR2 YYEKEE (reference sequence). Trimming left V 2 bases short and J 6 bases short, with 14 bases between. This CDR3 spans 14 amino acids. The CDR3 loop is CASSFRSPRAEAFF. Here the CDR3 DNA reads TGTGCCAGCAGCTTCCGCAGCCCCAGGGCTGAAGCTTTCTTT.

The V and J genes are TRBV19 and TRBJ2-7; 9 bases line up with TRBD2. V was clipped by 5 bases and J by 3 bases; unmatched bases: 5. Germline loops: CDR1 LNHDA, CDR2 SQIVND (reference sequence). The CDR3 contains 14 residues. The CDR3 reads CASSSRGGDYEQYF. The CDR3 bases are TGTGCCAGTAGTTCGCGGGGGGGAGACTACGAGCAGTACTTC. Looking up the rest from reference TRBV19 and TRBJ2-7 gives the full variable domain: DGGITQSPKYLFRKEGQNVTLSCEQNLNHDAMYWYRQDPGQGLRLIYYSQIVNDFQKGDIAEGYSVSREKKESFPLTVTSAQKNPTAFYLCASSSRGGDYEQYFGPGTRLTVT.

The chain is built from TRBV28 and TRBJ2-5, with TRBD2 matching 7 bases. Judging by the DNA end, TRBJ2-7 fits better; the J call may be wrong. The CDR3 has 14 residues. From germline, CDR1 is MDHEN and CDR2 SYDVKM. The CDR3 spells CASSFPGGYYEQYF. The CDR3 DNA follows: TGTGCCAGCAGTTTTCCGGGAGGTTATTACGAGCAGTACTTC.

V gene TRBV5-6 combines with J gene TRBJ2-3; 7 bases agree with TRBD1. The V gene's germline CDR1 is SGHDT and CDR2 YYEEEE. The CDR3 covers 14 residues. The ends lost 2 bases at V and 3 bases at J; junction bases unmatched: 3. The CDR3 DNA reads TGTGCCAGCAGCTTAGGGGGCGGAACAGATACGCAGTATTTT. Its translation is CASSLGGGTDTQYF.

V usage is TRBV27 and J usage is TRBJ1-3; a weak D match, TRBD1 (5 bases). V was trimmed by 6 bases and J by 4 bases, leaving 13 bases between them. Per germline, CDR1 MNHEY and CDR2 SMNVEV (reference sequence). The CDR3 runs 14 residues. CDR3 sequence reads: CASSRGGTGNTIYF. In DNA, the CDR3 is TGTGCCAGCAGCCGGGGGGGGACCGGAAACACCATATATTTT.

The chain uses TRBV2 and TRBJ2-4; TRBD2 matches at 7 bases. Germline values: CDR1 SNHLY, CDR2 FYNNEI. J gave up 7 bases and V 6 bases, and 15 bases lay outside the gene matches. There are 16 residues in the CDR3. The CDR3 region is CASRLSGVDQRNIQYF. As DNA, the CDR3 is TGTGCCAGCAGACTAAGCGGGGTTGATCAGCGGAACATTCAGTACTTC.

This chain uses TRBV7-9 with TRBJ2-7; D gene ambiguous. V lost 3 bases and J lost 2, with 23 bases in between. The CDR3 loop spans 18 amino acids. The V gene's germline CDR1 is SEHNR and CDR2 FQNEAQ (reference sequence). CDR3 in DNA: TGTGCCAGCAGCTTCCCAACCGGCCCAATCAAACGGGCCTACGAGCAGTACTTC. The encoded protein is CASSFPTGPIKRAYEQYF.

The chain uses TRBV9 and TRBJ2-1; possibly TRBD2 for D (6 bases). The germline CDR1 and CDR2 sequences are SGDLS and YYNGEE. The CDR3 runs to 18 residues. V was clipped by 0 bases and J by 0 bases, with 16 bases between them. CDR3: CASSVVSSALSSYNEQFF. The CDR3 DNA reads as TGTGCCAGCAGCGTAGTTTCTAGCGCCCTAAGCTCCTACAATGAGCAGTTCTTC. The full variable domain, completed using reference TRBV9 and TRBJ2-1, is DSGVTQTPKHLITATGQRVTLRCSPRSGDLSVYWYQQSLDQGLQFLIQYYNGEERAKGNILERFSAQQFPDLHSELNLSSLELGDSALYFCASSVVSSALSSYNEQFFGPGTRLTVL.

The V call is TRBV7-2, the J call TRBJ2-1; 12 nucleotides agree with TRBD2. The CDR3 runs 16 residues. From germline, CDR1 is SGHTA and CDR2 FQGNSA. V gave up 2 bases and J gave up 8 bases; unmatched junction bases: 7. The CDR3 region is CASSLPGLAGLYEQFF. The DNA for the CDR3 is TGTGCCAGCAGCTTACCGGGACTAGCGGGTTTATATGAGCAGTTCTTC.

The chain uses TRBV6-1 and TRBJ1-1; D is uncertain. Trimming stripped 2 bases from V and 1 base from J, with 5 bases between. CDR1 is MNHNS and CDR2 is SASEGT in the germline V gene. This CDR3 is built from 13 residues. The CDR3 DNA reads as TGTGCCAGCAGTGAAACAGCGAACACTGAAGCTTTCTTT. Amino acid sequence: CASSETANTEAFF.

The V call is TRBV28, the J call TRBJ1-3, with TRBD1 matching over 8 bases. The CDR3 consists of 15 residues. Germline V gene data show CDR1 as MDHEN and CDR2 as SYDVKM. The junction had 6 bases not matched to a gene; V was cut back by 5 bases and J by 3 bases. CDR3: CASSLRGPNGNTIYF. In DNA form, the CDR3 reads TGTGCCAGCAGTCTCAGGGGGCCCAATGGAAACACCATATATTTT.

The chain combines TRBV6-5 with TRBJ2-3, with 10 positions matching TRBD2. V shed 6 bases, J shed 1 base, and the junction held 4 bases outside the gene matches. The CDR3 has 15 residues. Germline V gene lookup returns CDR1 MNHEY and CDR2 SVGAGI. CDR3 sequence (DNA): TGTGCCAGCAGCTGGAGCGGGAGGGGCACAGATACGCAGTATTTT. Translating gives CASSWSGRGTDTQYF.

V usage is TRBV5-4 and J usage is TRBJ2-7; 10 bases align to TRBD2. The V gene's germline CDR1 is SGHNT and CDR2 YYREEE (reference sequence). J gave up 3 bases and V 4 bases, and 13 bases lay outside the gene matches. The CDR3 has 17 amino acids. In nucleotides, the CDR3 is TGTGCCAGCAGCCCGGTAGCGGGAGCGGGGGGGATCTACGAGCAGTACTTC. Its translation is CASSPVAGAGGIYEQYF.

CDR3 nucleotides: TGTGCCAGCTCACCCGGGACAGGGGTAAATGAAGCTTTCTTT. Amino acid sequence: CASSPGTGVNEAFF. The chain links TRBV18 to TRBJ1-1; 10 nucleotides match TRBD1. This CDR3 contains 14 residues. Trimming removed 3 bases from V and 7 bases from J; junction bases left unmatched: 5. Germline V gene sequence: CDR1 KGHSH, CDR2 LQKENI.

The rearrangement joins TRBV6-1 to TRBJ1-1; D may be TRBD1 (6 bases). Deletions cut 0 bases from V and 4 bases from J, with 12 bases between. Looked up from germline, CDR1 is MNHNS and CDR2 is SASEGT. This CDR3 spans 15 amino acids. The CDR3 is CASSEAPSGVTEAFF. In DNA form, the CDR3 reads TGTGCCAGCAGTGAAGCTCCCTCAGGGGTCACTGAAGCTTTCTTT.

The J gene is TRBJ2-7, the V gene TRBV28, with 11 bases fitting TRBD1. The CDR3 extends over 15 amino acids. Germline CDR1 MDHEN, CDR2 SYDVKM. V trimming: 6 bases; J trimming: 1 base; junction bases outside the gene matches: 5. CDR3 amino acids: CASRRTGGMSYEQYF. CDR3 sequence (DNA): TGTGCCAGCAGGAGGACAGGGGGCATGTCCTACGAGCAGTACTTC. Full variable domain (remainder filled in from reference TRBV28 and TRBJ2-7): DVKVTQSSRYLVKRTGEKVFLECVQDMDHENMFWYRQDPGLGLRLIYFSYDVKMKEKGDIPEGYSVSREKKERFSLILESASTNQTSMYLCASRRTGGMSYEQYFGPGTRLTVT.

The rearrangement links TRBV5-1 to TRBJ1-4; 9 bases map to TRBD1. The germline CDR1 and CDR2 sequences are SGHRS and YFSETQ. The V gene end was trimmed by 1 base and the J gene end by 4 bases; junction bases not matched to a gene: 5. The CDR3 spans 16 residues. This CDR3 reads CASSLQDRGLNEKLFF. CDR3 in DNA: TGCGCCAGCAGCTTGCAGGACAGGGGACTTAATGAAAAACTGTTTTTT.

V and J are TRBV6-5 and TRBJ2-5, with TRBD1 matching over 7 bases. The DNA end is more similar to TRBJ2-7, so the J call may be wrong. The CDR3 covers 16 residues. The germline V gene encodes CDR1 MNHEY and CDR2 SVGAGI. CDR3 region: CASSFTGEGSYYEQYF. Here the CDR3 DNA reads TGTGCCAGCAGTTTCACAGGGGAAGGGTCCTACTACGAGCAGTACTTC.

V gene TRBV5-1 combines with J gene TRBJ1-1; a weak D match, TRBD1 (6 bases). Germline assignment: CDR1 SGHRS and CDR2 YFSETQ. V was clipped by 5 bases and J by 9 bases, with 17 bases between them. This CDR3 comprises 13 residues. The CDR3 DNA reads TGCGCCAGCAGACCAGGGGAAAGAGAGAAAGCTTTCTTT. Translating gives CASRPGEREKAFF. Together with reference TRBV5-1 and TRBJ1-1, the CDR3 gives the full variable domain: KAGVTQTPRYLIKTRGQQVTLSCSPISGHRSVSWYQQTPGQGLQFLFEYFSETQRNKGNFPGRFSGRQFSNSRSEMNVSTLELGDSALYLCASRPGEREKAFFGQGTRLTVV.

This chain links TRBV5-1 with TRBJ2-1, with TRBD2 matching over 14 bases. Germline CDR1 SGHRS, CDR2 YFSETQ. The CDR3 length is 16 residues. The V gene end was trimmed by 1 base and the J gene end by 7 bases; junction bases not matched to a gene: 4. CDR3 in DNA: TGCGCCAGCAGCTTGACCGGGACTAGCGGGAGAAATGAGCAGTTCTTC. Protein sequence: CASSLTGTSGRNEQFF.

This clone was recorded a few times. This chain uses TRBV5-8 with TRBJ1-1; 10 positions match TRBD1. The CDR3 is made up of 12 amino acids. V was clipped by 5 bases and J by 11 bases; unmatched bases: 6. Germline assignment: CDR1 SGHTS and CDR2 YDEGEE. The CDR3 DNA follows: TGTGCCAGCAGTTTCCGGGACAGGGGTGCTTTCTTT. This encodes CASSFRDRGAFF.